The rows below give T cell receptor beta chains drawn from one sample of a study of CD8 T cells in Susac syndrome. Via MiXCR, TCRdb re-called the immunoSEQ multiplex PCR reads, giving one row per CDR3 protein. The sample carries roughly 170,000 distinct CDR3 sequences, approximately 93% recorded once. Sequencing used CD4+ T cells from PBMCs. The receptor source for this set is a human donor with multiple sclerosis. CDR3s include the opening cysteine and the closing phenylalanine or tryptophan. A D gene is named only where the DNA matches it firmly.

cdr3_aa: CAWSVRFGTEAFF
v_call: TRBV30
d_call: .
j_call: TRBJ1-1

cdr3_aa: CSARGQGAWVAFF
v_call: TRBV20-1
d_call: TRBD1
j_call: TRBJ1-1

cdr3_aa: CATSRGGAARETQYF
v_call: TRBV15
d_call: .
j_call: TRBJ2-5

cdr3_aa: CASSLQSEKLFF
v_call: TRBV6-6
d_call: .
j_call: TRBJ1-4

cdr3_aa: CAWSIQEAYEQYF
v_call: TRBV30
d_call: .
j_call: TRBJ2-7

cdr3_aa: CASSYYRPGGSTGELFF
v_call: TRBV6-2/TRBV6-3
d_call: TRBD2
j_call: TRBJ2-2

cdr3_aa: CASTGGDEQYF
v_call: TRBV3-1
d_call: TRBD1
j_call: TRBJ2-7

cdr3_aa: CSAGPGLGADTQYF
v_call: TRBV20-1
d_call: TRBD2
j_call: TRBJ2-3

cdr3_aa: CASSPDIRETQYF
v_call: TRBV2
d_call: .
j_call: TRBJ2-5

cdr3_aa: CASSQGQKCFF
v_call: TRBV3-1
d_call: .
j_call: TRBJ1-1

cdr3_aa: CASSLVPPGTTAYEQYF
v_call: TRBV27
d_call: .
j_call: TRBJ2-7

cdr3_aa: CATQGAGLQETQYF
v_call: TRBV10-3
d_call: TRBD2
j_call: TRBJ2-5

cdr3_aa: CASRMETGDSPLHF
v_call: TRBV27
d_call: .
j_call: TRBJ1-6

cdr3_aa: CASSLEPSYNEQFF
v_call: TRBV7-2
d_call: .
j_call: TRBJ2-1

cdr3_aa: CASSLPGSWATEQYF
v_call: TRBV12-3/TRBV12-4
d_call: .
j_call: TRBJ2-7

cdr3_aa: CASSLSGDAFF
v_call: TRBV7-8
d_call: .
j_call: TRBJ1-1

cdr3_aa: CSAPQQAEQYF
v_call: TRBV20-1
d_call: .
j_call: TRBJ2-7

cdr3_aa: CASSQESRGSYGYTF
v_call: TRBV3-1
d_call: TRBD1
j_call: TRBJ1-2

cdr3_aa: CASTAPDGEVHF
v_call: TRBV12-3/TRBV12-4
d_call: .
j_call: TRBJ1-6

cdr3_aa: CATRMGLANYGYTF
v_call: TRBV10-3
d_call: .
j_call: TRBJ1-2

cdr3_aa: CASSRSPLYSGNTIYF
v_call: TRBV6-1
d_call: .
j_call: TRBJ1-3

cdr3_aa: CASSRYRNMNTEAFF
v_call: TRBV28
d_call: .
j_call: TRBJ1-1

cdr3_aa: CAWSVDTEAFF
v_call: TRBV30
d_call: .
j_call: TRBJ1-1

cdr3_aa: CASSTPGTSGSYEQYF
v_call: TRBV28
d_call: TRBD2
j_call: TRBJ2-7

cdr3_aa: CASSIGARFADTQYF
v_call: TRBV11-1
d_call: .
j_call: TRBJ2-3

cdr3_aa: CASRDTGSYGYTF
v_call: TRBV2
d_call: .
j_call: TRBJ1-2

cdr3_aa: CASSVESTPSYEQYF
v_call: TRBV9
d_call: .
j_call: TRBJ2-7

cdr3_aa: CASGTNSYEQYF
v_call: TRBV6-2/TRBV6-3
d_call: TRBD2
j_call: TRBJ2-7

cdr3_aa: CASSEKQGGDRLAGGQETQYF
v_call: TRBV25-1
d_call: TRBD2
j_call: TRBJ2-5

cdr3_aa: CASSLSTSYQETQYF
v_call: TRBV28
d_call: .
j_call: TRBJ2-5

cdr3_aa: CASSFQGSGANVLTF
v_call: TRBV19
d_call: .
j_call: TRBJ2-6

cdr3_aa: CSAPGASGSSDTQYF
v_call: TRBV20-1
d_call: TRBD2
j_call: TRBJ2-3

cdr3_aa: CAWSVLGGRETQYF
v_call: TRBV30
d_call: .
j_call: TRBJ2-5

cdr3_aa: CASGLARGSYGYTF
v_call: TRBV12-5
d_call: .
j_call: TRBJ1-2

cdr3_aa: CASSSGTGSGANVLTF
v_call: TRBV5-1
d_call: TRBD1
j_call: TRBJ2-6

cdr3_aa: CASQEGQTRGKLFF
v_call: TRBV2
d_call: .
j_call: TRBJ1-4

cdr3_aa: CAWSVRGLTKNIQYF
v_call: TRBV30
d_call: .
j_call: TRBJ2-4

cdr3_aa: CATSGLRDQPQHF
v_call: TRBV15
d_call: .
j_call: TRBJ1-5

cdr3_aa: CATSDSPRPEQFF
v_call: TRBV24-1
d_call: .
j_call: TRBJ2-1

cdr3_aa: CASRDRVSYEQYF
v_call: TRBV6-5
d_call: TRBD1
j_call: TRBJ2-7

cdr3_aa: CASSLGGLQYF
v_call: TRBV28
d_call: .
j_call: TRBJ2-4

cdr3_aa: CASSLRGNSYNEQFF
v_call: TRBV27
d_call: .
j_call: TRBJ2-1

cdr3_aa: CASSQAGRASTEAFF
v_call: TRBV4-3
d_call: .
j_call: TRBJ1-1

cdr3_aa: CASSQADTGELFF
v_call: TRBV3-1
d_call: .
j_call: TRBJ2-2

cdr3_aa: CASSFVETTEAFF
v_call: TRBV27
d_call: .
j_call: TRBJ1-1

cdr3_aa: CSVESGSQEQYF
v_call: TRBV29-1
d_call: TRBD2
j_call: TRBJ2-7

cdr3_aa: CSAAGVRGDEQFF
v_call: TRBV20-1
d_call: TRBD2
j_call: TRBJ2-1

cdr3_aa: CASSQGNRYGYTF
v_call: TRBV28
d_call: .
j_call: TRBJ1-2

cdr3_aa: CASTRVGGTEAFF
v_call: TRBV19
d_call: .
j_call: TRBJ1-1

cdr3_aa: CASSRTQGQETQYF
v_call: TRBV5-4
d_call: .
j_call: TRBJ2-5

cdr3_aa: CASISQGSEQYF
v_call: TRBV12-3/TRBV12-4
d_call: .
j_call: TRBJ2-7

cdr3_aa: CASSEMGNIQYF
v_call: TRBV2
d_call: .
j_call: TRBJ2-4

cdr3_aa: CASSVAGDYTDTQYF
v_call: TRBV5-1
d_call: TRBD2
j_call: TRBJ2-3

cdr3_aa: CASSLEDFGVEAFF
v_call: TRBV12-3/TRBV12-4
d_call: .
j_call: TRBJ1-1

cdr3_aa: CASSPPTGGLLEQFF
v_call: TRBV18
d_call: .
j_call: TRBJ2-1